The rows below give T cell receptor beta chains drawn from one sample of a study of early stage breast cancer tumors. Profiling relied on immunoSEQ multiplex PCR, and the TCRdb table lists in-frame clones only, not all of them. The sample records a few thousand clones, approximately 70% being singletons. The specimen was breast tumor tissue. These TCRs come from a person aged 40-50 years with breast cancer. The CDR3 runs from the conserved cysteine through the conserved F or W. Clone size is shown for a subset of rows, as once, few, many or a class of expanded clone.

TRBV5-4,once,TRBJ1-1,CASSLNIGYAREAFF
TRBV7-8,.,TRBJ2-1,CASSFQIGQRYNEQFF
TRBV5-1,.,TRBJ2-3,CASSPKALQGAADTQYF
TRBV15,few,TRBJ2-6,CATSRDLGSGANVLTF
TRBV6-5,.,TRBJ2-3,CASRGPSTDTQYF
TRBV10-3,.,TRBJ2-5,CAIRPGQQETQYF
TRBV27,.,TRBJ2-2,CAIHDRGQGPTGELFF
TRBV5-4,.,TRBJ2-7,CASSLAGLAGGIDEQYF
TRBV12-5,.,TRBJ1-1,CASGLEGSDTEAFF
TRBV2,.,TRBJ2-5,CASRQGGQETQYF